This passage covers 21 T cell receptor beta chains from one sample sequenced in a study of metastatic and nonmetastatic thyroid tumors. No patient received treatment before thyroid surgery. TCRdb re-called clones via MiXCR from the PCR reads. The sample records about 35,000 clones, about 29% being singletons. Material: blood. The receptor source for this set is a female donor with papillary thyroid cancer or a benign thyroid nodule (not recorded which). Some clones in this sample may be carry-over from other donors' samples.

In its sample, this clone ranks as medium-sized. The gene calls are TRBV6-2 or TRBV6-3 and TRBJ1-2, with D maybe TRBD1 (5 bases). The CDR3 loop spans 18 amino acids. The V gene lost 0 bases and the J gene lost 2 bases, with 19 bases spanning the gap. Germline assignment: CDR1 MNHEY and CDR2 SVGEGT. CDR3 region: CASSYSIGTRKTNYGYTF. Written as DNA, the CDR3 is TGTGCCAGCAGTTACTCAATCGGGACTCGAAAGACAAACTATGGCTACACCTTC.

This clone was counted a few times. A much larger clone sits a single nucleotide away, making a read error possible. The chain carries TRBV30 and TRBJ2-5; a possible D gene is TRBD1 (5 bases). V was trimmed by 5 bases and J by 6 bases, leaving 10 bases between them. From germline, CDR1 is GTSNPN and CDR2 SVGIG (reference sequence). CDR3 size: 11 residues. CDR3 sequence: CAWGAAKTQYF. The CDR3 DNA sequence: TGTGCCTGGGGGGCTGCAAAGACCCAGTACTTC.

The table lists this clone with many counts. A much larger clone differs from this one at a single base, so this may be a read error. The chain links TRBV7-2 to TRBJ2-3; D unresolved. Germline values: CDR1 SGHTA, CDR2 FQGNSA. The CDR3 runs 11 residues. Trimming left V 7 bases short and J 3 bases short, with 5 bases between. CDR3 amino acids: CASMDTDTQYF. The CDR3 DNA sequence: TGTGCCAGCATGGATACAGATACGCAGTATTTT.

This clone was recorded at least ten times. The chain has TRBV3-1 and TRBJ2-5, with D unresolved. Germline V CDR1 and CDR2: LGHDT, YNNKEL (reference sequence). Trimming removed 3 bases at V and 5 bases at J, with 4 bases between. This CDR3 contains 11 residues. CDR3 residues: CASSQAETQYF. In DNA form, the CDR3 reads TGTGCCAGCAGCCAGGCCGAGACCCAGTACTTC.

This clone was observed at least ten times. The chain employs TRBV28 and TRBJ1-4, with D possibly being TRBD1 (5 bases). Between the trimmed V and J ends, which lost 8 bases and 7 bases, there was a span of 11 bases. Per the germline V gene, CDR1 is MDHEN and CDR2 is SYDVKM. The CDR3 extends over 12 amino acids. The CDR3 DNA is TGTGCCAGCTCAGGGCGCGGTGAAAAACTGTTTTTT. Its protein product is CASSGRGEKLFF.

This clone showed up many times. The chain employs TRBV19 and TRBJ2-7; possible D gene TRBD2, 6 bases. This CDR3 comprises 13 residues. The V and J ends lost 5 bases and 7 bases respectively, with 15 bases between them. Per the germline V gene, CDR1 is LNHDA and CDR2 is SQIVND (reference sequence). CDR3 region: CASSAGTAFEQYF. CDR3 nucleotides: TGTGCCAGTAGTGCCGGGACTGCGTTTGAGCAGTACTTC.

This clone showed up many times. This may come from a read error, since a much larger clone is one base off. The CDR3 does not close with the conserved phenylalanine or tryptophan, likely indicating a read error. The chain employs TRBV6-1 and TRBJ2-5, with 9 bases fitting TRBD2. There are 14 residues in the CDR3. Trimming removed 11 bases from V and 0 bases from J; junction bases left unmatched: 7. CDR1 and CDR2 from the germline V gene are MNHNS and SASEGT. The CDR3 is CAGGLASDQETQYS. CDR3 DNA: TGTGCCGGTGGACTAGCGTCAGACCAAGAGACCCAGTACTCC.

The sample holds many counts of this clone. This rearrangement joins TRBV7-8 to TRBJ2-3; 7 bases are shared with TRBD1. Germline CDR1 is SGHVS and CDR2 is FQNEAQ. Trimming cost V 6 bases and J 6 bases; bases outside gene matches: 0. The CDR3 has 11 residues. In DNA, the CDR3 is TGTGCCAGCAGAGGGGGCGATACGCAGTATTTT. Its translation: CASRGGDTQYF.

This chain links TRBV30 with TRBJ2-7, with D perhaps TRBD1 or TRBD2 (6 bases each). The germline CDR1 and CDR2 sequences are GTSNPN and SVGIG (reference sequence). V lost 0 bases to trimming and J lost 0 bases, with 12 bases between them. The CDR3 runs 15 residues. In nucleotides, the CDR3 is TGTGCCTGGAGTGTACGAGGGGGGAGCTCCTACGAGCAGTACTTC. Residues: CAWSVRGGSSYEQYF.

This clone turned up a few times. The chain has TRBV7-9 and TRBJ1-4; the D is unclear. Germline V lookup: CDR1 SEHNR, CDR2 FQNEAQ (reference sequence). This CDR3 is 15 amino acids long. Trimming stripped 1 base from V and 8 bases from J, with 14 bases between. The CDR3 nucleotides are TGTGCCAGCAGCTTAGATTCCGCCTCCAGCGAAAAACTGTTTTTT. Translating it yields CASSLDSASSEKLFF.

In this sample, this clone turned up many times. V is TRBV13 and J is TRBJ1-2, with 12 bases matching TRBD1. V lost 3 bases to trimming and J lost 7 bases; unmatched junction nucleotides: 6. Per the germline V gene, CDR1 is PRHDT and CDR2 is FYEKMQ (reference sequence). This CDR3 comprises 15 residues. The CDR3 reads CASSFWGQGAGGYTF. The CDR3 DNA reads TGTGCCAGCAGCTTTTGGGGACAGGGGGCTGGTGGCTACACCTTC. Full variable domain (missing parts from reference TRBV13 and TRBJ1-2): AAGVIQSPRHLIKEKRETATLKCYPIPRHDTVYWYQQGPGQDPQFLISFYEKMQSDKGSIPDRFSAQQFSDYHSELNMSSLELGDSALYFCASSFWGQGAGGYTFGSGTRLTVV.

This chain joins TRBV4-3 and TRBJ1-5; D possibly corresponds to TRBD1 (5 bases). This CDR3 spans 15 amino acids. Trimming took 0 bases from V and 7 from J, leaving 13 bases between them. Germline CDR1 reads LGHNA; CDR2 reads YSLEER. The DNA for the CDR3 is TGCGCCAGCAGCCAAGATACGGGGGGTGGACAGCCCCAGCATTTT. This translates into CASSQDTGGGQPQHF.

The sample holds many counts of this clone. J is TRBJ2-5 and V is TRBV11-1, with TRBD2 matching over 8 bases. This CDR3 comprises 18 residues. Germline V gene data show CDR1 as SGHAT and CDR2 as FQDESV (reference sequence). V shed 8 bases, J shed 0 bases, and the junction held 17 bases outside the gene matches. CDR3 nucleotides: TGTGCCAGCGGGACGGGGGGGTCACTAGGTAATTACCAAGAGACCCAGTACTTC. Its protein product is CASGTGGSLGNYQETQYF.

This clone was seen repeatedly, ten times or more. The CDR3 DNA reads as TGTGCCACCAGTGATCGCAGAAAAATTCCAGAGACCCAGTACTTC. Its protein is CATSDRRKIPETQYF. The rearrangement links TRBV24-1 to TRBJ2-5; no definite D call. The CDR3 length is 15 residues. With 3 bases removed from V and 4 bases from J, the gap between germline ends came to 14 bases. Germline V gives CDR1 KGHDR, CDR2 SFDVKD.

This clone has at least ten counts. CDR3 protein: CSATGLASYEQYF. The CDR3 bases are TGCAGTGCTACGGGACTAGCCTCCTACGAGCAGTACTTC. The rearrangement joins TRBV20-1 to TRBJ2-7; 9 bases map to TRBD2. CDR3 length: 13 residues. Germline trimming cut 4 bases from V and 0 bases from J; bases unmatched to any gene: 1. Germline V gene data show CDR1 as DFQATT and CDR2 as SNEGSKA (reference sequence).

The chain has TRBV18 and TRBJ1-5, with 7 bases matching TRBD1. This CDR3 has 17 residues. Germline CDR1 reads KGHSH; CDR2 reads LQKENI. Trimming at V came to 4 bases and at J to 4 bases, leaving 13 bases not matched to a gene. The CDR3 region is CASSRAEQGSLNQPQHF. CDR3 DNA: TGTGCCAGCTCACGTGCAGAACAGGGGTCTTTGAATCAGCCCCAGCATTTT. Full variable domain (outside the CDR3, taken from reference TRBV18 and TRBJ1-5): NAGVMQNPRHLVRRRGQEARLRCSPMKGHSHVYWYRQLPEEGLKFMVYLQKENIIDESGMPKERFSAEFPKEGPSILRIQQVVRGDSAAYFCASSRAEQGSLNQPQHFGDGTRLSIL.

In this sample, this clone turned up a few times. This chain links TRBV27 with TRBJ2-3; 8 bases line up with TRBD2. Germline V gives CDR1 MNHEY, CDR2 SMNVEV (reference sequence). The CDR3 sequence is 17 residues long. V gave up 3 bases and J gave up 4 bases; unmatched junction bases: 12. CDR3 residues: CASSLFSPAGVADTQYF. CDR3 nucleotides: TGTGCCAGCAGTTTGTTTAGTCCAGCGGGAGTGGCAGATACGCAGTATTTT.

This clone was seen repeatedly, ten times or more. This rearrangement joins TRBV29-1 to TRBJ1-6, with 8 bases lining up with TRBD1. Germline CDR1 and CDR2: SQVTM and ANQGSEA. This CDR3 is built from 13 residues. Trimming removed 6 bases from V and 7 bases from J; junction bases left unmatched: 5. The CDR3 DNA follows: TGCAGCGTCGGCAGGGGGCCGAATTCACCCCTCCACTTT. This encodes CSVGRGPNSPLHF.

Here the CDR3 DNA reads TGCAGTGCTAGAGGACCGGGACTAGCGGGAAGCGAGCAGTACTTC. Translation: CSARGPGLAGSEQYF. The chain is built from TRBV20-1 and TRBJ2-7, with 13 positions matching TRBD2. V was clipped by 1 base and J by 6 bases; unmatched bases: 6. The CDR3 has 15 residues. Looked up from germline, CDR1 is DFQATT and CDR2 is SNEGSKA (reference sequence).

The chain joins TRBV2 to TRBJ1-1; 8 bases match TRBD1. V shed 2 bases, J shed 10 bases, and the junction held 12 bases outside the gene matches. The germline gives CDR1 SNHLY, CDR2 FYNNEI. CDR3 length: 15 amino acids. The CDR3 here is CASSERLDREIVAFF. The CDR3 bases are TGTGCCAGCAGTGAAAGGTTGGACAGGGAGATCGTAGCTTTCTTT.

This clone appeared many times. The chain recombines TRBV5-1 with TRBJ2-1; 10 bases agree with TRBD2. V shed 0 bases and J 4 bases; nucleotides not matched to a gene: 1. This CDR3 has 15 residues. Per germline, CDR1 SGHRS and CDR2 YFSETQ. The CDR3 spells CASSLGAGGYNEQFF. Here the CDR3 DNA reads TGCGCCAGCAGCTTGGGAGCGGGAGGGTACAATGAGCAGTTCTTC.